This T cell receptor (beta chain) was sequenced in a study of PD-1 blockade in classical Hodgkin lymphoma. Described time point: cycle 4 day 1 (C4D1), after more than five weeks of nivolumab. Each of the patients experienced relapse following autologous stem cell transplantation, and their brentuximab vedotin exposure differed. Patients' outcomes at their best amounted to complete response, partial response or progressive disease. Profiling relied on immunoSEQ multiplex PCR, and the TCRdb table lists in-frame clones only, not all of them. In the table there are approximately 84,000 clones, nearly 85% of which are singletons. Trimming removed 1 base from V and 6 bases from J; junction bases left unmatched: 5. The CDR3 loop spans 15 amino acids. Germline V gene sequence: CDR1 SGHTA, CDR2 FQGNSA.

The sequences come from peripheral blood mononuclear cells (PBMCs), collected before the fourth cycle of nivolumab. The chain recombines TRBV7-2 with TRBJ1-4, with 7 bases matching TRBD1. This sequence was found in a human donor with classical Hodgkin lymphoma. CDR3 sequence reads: CASSLGVGGYEKLFF. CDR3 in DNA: TGTGCCAGCAGCTTAGGTGTAGGGGGCTATGAAAAACTGTTTTTT.